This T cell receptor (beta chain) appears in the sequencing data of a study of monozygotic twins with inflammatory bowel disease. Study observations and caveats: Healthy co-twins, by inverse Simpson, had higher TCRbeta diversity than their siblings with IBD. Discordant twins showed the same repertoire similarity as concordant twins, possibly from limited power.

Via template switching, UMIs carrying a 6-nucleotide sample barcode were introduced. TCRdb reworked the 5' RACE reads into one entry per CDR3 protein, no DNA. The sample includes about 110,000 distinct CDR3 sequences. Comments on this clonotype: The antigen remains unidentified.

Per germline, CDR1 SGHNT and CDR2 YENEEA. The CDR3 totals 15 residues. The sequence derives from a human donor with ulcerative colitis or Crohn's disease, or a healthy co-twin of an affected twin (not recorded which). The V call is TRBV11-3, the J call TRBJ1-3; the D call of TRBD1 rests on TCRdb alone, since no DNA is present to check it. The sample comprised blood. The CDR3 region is CASSEGQSEGNTIYF.